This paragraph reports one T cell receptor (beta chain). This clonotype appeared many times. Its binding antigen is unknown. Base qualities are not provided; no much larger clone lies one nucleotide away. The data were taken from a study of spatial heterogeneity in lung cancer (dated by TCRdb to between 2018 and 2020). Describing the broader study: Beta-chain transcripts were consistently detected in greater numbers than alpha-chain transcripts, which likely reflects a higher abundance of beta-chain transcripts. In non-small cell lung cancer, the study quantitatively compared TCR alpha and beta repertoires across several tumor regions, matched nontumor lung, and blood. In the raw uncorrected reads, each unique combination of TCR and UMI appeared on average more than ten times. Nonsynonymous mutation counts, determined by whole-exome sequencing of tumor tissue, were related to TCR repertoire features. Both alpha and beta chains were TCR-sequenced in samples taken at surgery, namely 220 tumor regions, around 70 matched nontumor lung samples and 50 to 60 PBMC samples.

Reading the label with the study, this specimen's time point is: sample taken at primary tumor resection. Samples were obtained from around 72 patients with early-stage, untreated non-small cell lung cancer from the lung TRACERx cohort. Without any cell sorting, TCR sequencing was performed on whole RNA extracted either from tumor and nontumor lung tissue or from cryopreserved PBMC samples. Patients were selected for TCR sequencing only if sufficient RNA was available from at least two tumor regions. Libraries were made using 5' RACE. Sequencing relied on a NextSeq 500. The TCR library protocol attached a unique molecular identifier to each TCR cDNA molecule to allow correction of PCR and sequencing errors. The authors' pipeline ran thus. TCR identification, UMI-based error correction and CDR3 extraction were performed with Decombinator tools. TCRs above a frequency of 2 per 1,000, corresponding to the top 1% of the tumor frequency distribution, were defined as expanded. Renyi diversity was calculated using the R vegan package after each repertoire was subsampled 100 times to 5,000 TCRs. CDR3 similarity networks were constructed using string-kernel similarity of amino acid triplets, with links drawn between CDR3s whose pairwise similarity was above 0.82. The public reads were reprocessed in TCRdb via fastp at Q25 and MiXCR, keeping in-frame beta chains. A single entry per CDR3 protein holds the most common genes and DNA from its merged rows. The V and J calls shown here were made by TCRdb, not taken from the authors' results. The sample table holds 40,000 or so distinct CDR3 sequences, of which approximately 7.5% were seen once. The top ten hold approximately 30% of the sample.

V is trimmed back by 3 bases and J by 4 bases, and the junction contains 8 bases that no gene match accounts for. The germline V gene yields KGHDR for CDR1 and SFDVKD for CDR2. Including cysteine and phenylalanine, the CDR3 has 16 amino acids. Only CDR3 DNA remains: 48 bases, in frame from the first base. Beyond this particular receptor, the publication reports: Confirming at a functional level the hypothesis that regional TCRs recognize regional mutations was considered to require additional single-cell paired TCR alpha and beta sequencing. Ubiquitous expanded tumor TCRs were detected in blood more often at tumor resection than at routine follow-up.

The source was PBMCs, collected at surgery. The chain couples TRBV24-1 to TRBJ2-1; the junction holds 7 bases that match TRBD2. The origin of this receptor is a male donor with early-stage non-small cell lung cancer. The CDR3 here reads CATSDVRPSGYNEQFF. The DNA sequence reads TGTGCCACCAGTGATGTTCGCCCTAGCGGATACAATGAGCAGTTCTTC.